The entry below describes one TCR beta chain. Antigen specificity is unknown. The method was immunoSEQ multiplex PCR; TCRdb's version includes in-frame clones alone and lacks a portion of them. The table includes about 140,000 clones, roughly 89% detected once. The record originates from a study of T cell responses to AZD1222 COVID-19 vaccine. General study findings and limits: Among AZD1222 vaccinees, only 5 to 7 were seropositive at baseline. Reports indicate that nearly half of spike-specific TCRs are directed at unmutated variant regions. Across the whole spike, CD4 TCRs peaked at regions 160-218 and 743-854.

V was clipped by 5 bases and J by 1 base, with 23 bases between them. Germline CDR1 and CDR2: SEHNR and FQNEAQ (reference sequence). This CDR3 comprises 18 residues. The chain employs TRBV7-9 and TRBJ1-1, with D possibly being TRBD1 (6 bases). The TCR comes from an adult in good health. The sequencing here drew on peripheral blood, taken on day 0 of AZD1222 vaccination. Here the CDR3 reads CASSQFPGGTQENTEAFF. The CDR3 DNA reads as TGTGCCAGCAGCCAATTTCCAGGTGGGACACAGGAGAACACTGAAGCTTTCTTT.